The rows below give T cell receptor beta chains drawn from one sample of a study of lymphopenia after photon versus proton radiotherapy. The repertoire was sequenced with immunoSEQ multiplex PCR; TCRdb's copy has only in-frame clones and lacks some. The data hold approximately 20,000 clones, with just over 90% observed a single time. Sequenced here: peripheral blood, sampled from a patient treated with photon-based radiotherapy. The source of these receptors is a man aged 55 to 70 with pancreatic cancer. Both conserved end residues are part of each CDR3. A D gene is named only where the DNA matches it firmly. Size values are once, few and many counts, or a class for expanded clones, and some rows have none.

CDR3 DNA: TGTGCCAGCAGCTTCTACACAGATACGCAGTATTTT; CDR3 protein: CASSFYTDTQYF; clone size: once; D gene: .; V gene: TRBV7-2; J gene: TRBJ2-3
CDR3 DNA: TGCGCCAGCAGTCCGAAGGGAACCGACGGGTACTATGGCTACACCTTC; CDR3 protein: CASSPKGTDGYYGYTF; clone size: .; D gene: .; V gene: TRBV5-1; J gene: TRBJ1-2
CDR3 DNA: TGTGCCTGGAGCCGACAGGGGAATAATGAAAAACTGTTTTTT; CDR3 protein: CAWSRQGNNEKLFF; clone size: .; D gene: TRBD1; V gene: TRBV30; J gene: TRBJ1-4
CDR3 DNA: TGTGCCGACCGGAAGTTCACTAATGAAAAACTGTTTTTT; CDR3 protein: CADRKFTNEKLFF; clone size: .; D gene: .; V gene: TRBV2; J gene: TRBJ1-4
CDR3 DNA: TGTGCCAGCACGGTTAAATACGAGCAGTACTTC; CDR3 protein: CASTVKYEQYF; clone size: .; D gene: .; V gene: TRBV5-4; J gene: TRBJ2-7
CDR3 DNA: TGTGCCAGCAGCTTAAACGGACAGGGCCCCTACGAGCAGTACTTC; CDR3 protein: CASSLNGQGPYEQYF; clone size: .; D gene: TRBD1; V gene: TRBV7-2; J gene: TRBJ2-7
CDR3 DNA: TGTGCCAGTAGTATTATCAGTATCAATCAGCCCCAGCATTTT; CDR3 protein: CASSIISINQPQHF; clone size: .; D gene: .; V gene: TRBV19; J gene: TRBJ1-5
CDR3 DNA: TGTGCCTGGTTGGCGGGGGGGCATAATGAGCAGTTCTTC; CDR3 protein: CAWLAGGHNEQFF; clone size: few; D gene: TRBD2; V gene: TRBV30; J gene: TRBJ2-1
CDR3 DNA: TGCGCCAGCAGCCAAGCCATGGCAGGGGCCCTCGCTCTGAACACTGAAGCTTTCTTT; CDR3 protein: CASSQAMAGALALNTEAFF; clone size: .; D gene: .; V gene: TRBV4-1; J gene: TRBJ1-1
CDR3 DNA: TGTGCCAGCAGCCCGGGGACCGGGGGGACCCAGTACTTC; CDR3 protein: CASSPGTGGTQYF; clone size: .; D gene: .; V gene: TRBV7-3; J gene: TRBJ2-5
CDR3 DNA: TGTGCCAGCTCACCGCGACCTGTAGATACGCAGTATTTT; CDR3 protein: CASSPRPVDTQYF; clone size: .; D gene: .; V gene: TRBV18; J gene: TRBJ2-3
CDR3 DNA: TGTGCCTGGACCAGGACACATGAAGCTTTCTTT; CDR3 protein: CAWTRTHEAFF; clone size: few; D gene: .; V gene: TRBV30; J gene: TRBJ1-1
CDR3 DNA: TGTGCCAGCAGCTTGGTGCTAGCGGGGGCCAATCAAGAGACCCAGTACTTC; CDR3 protein: CASSLVLAGANQETQYF; clone size: .; D gene: TRBD2; V gene: TRBV7-6; J gene: TRBJ2-5
CDR3 DNA: TGTGCCAGCAGCACACGGGGACTAGCGGGGGCCTTCAATGAGCAGTTCTTC; CDR3 protein: CASSTRGLAGAFNEQFF; clone size: .; D gene: TRBD2; V gene: TRBV7-2; J gene: TRBJ2-1
CDR3 DNA: TGTGCCAGTAGTTCACAAATTAGCAATCAGCCCCAGCATTTT; CDR3 protein: CASSSQISNQPQHF; clone size: .; D gene: .; V gene: TRBV19; J gene: TRBJ1-5